This TCR beta chain was identified during a study of T-cell memory formation after mild COVID-19. Notes on the study in general: Day 15 to 85 contracting clones showed balanced CD4/CD8; day 15 to 37 expanders favored CD4+. Among CD4+ contracting clones, most were CM and EM, and CD8+ ones EMRA. Pre-infection memory already had some responding clones, implying cross-reactive memory joined.

TCRdb redid the calling of the 5' RACE reads with MiXCR, one entry per CDR3 protein. In the table there are hundreds of thousands of distinct CDR3 sequences, 18% of which are singletons. Trimming cost V 1 base and J 12 bases, with 7 bases left between them. The CDR3 is 12 amino acids. The germline CDR1 and CDR2 sequences are LGHDT and YNNKEL (reference sequence). Notes on this clonotype: As yet, its antigen is unknown.

This TCR came from an adult woman who had mild COVID-19 (a few samples of this study predate the infection). Cell type and time point are not known. Input material: PBMCs or a T cell subset sorted from them (not recorded which). The rearrangement uses TRBV3-1 and TRBJ1-6; no reliable D call. The CDR3 DNA reads as TGTGCCAGCAGCCAAGTTACCCTACCCCTCCACTTT. It encodes CASSQVTLPLHF.